This T cell receptor beta chain was sequenced for a study of glioma-infiltrating T cells. Overall study findings and caveats: Gliomas, especially low-grade, showed above-expected tissue-blood divergence; non-neoplastic patients showed below.

Turning to this clonotype: Its antigen is unknown. A much more abundant neighbour one base away suggests this may be a read error.

Using RNA template, CDR3s of TCR alpha and beta were amplified with iRepertoire arm-PCR. Tissue mRNA or PBMC total RNA, 100-400 ng, went into one-step reverse transcription and amplification. TCRdb analysed the multiplex PCR reads with MiXCR anew, one entry per CDR3 protein. The sample records approximately 190,000 distinct CDR3 sequences, 32% being singletons. Germline assignment: CDR1 ENHRY and CDR2 SYGVKD. The CDR3 spans 11 residues. The sequencing input was glioma tissue, nonneoplastic brain tissue, or PBMCs (not recorded which). The genes are TRBV10-3 and TRBJ2-5; D call uncertain. The receptor's source is a human donor with low-grade glioma or glioblastoma, undergoing nonglioma brain surgery, or in good health (not recorded which). CDR3 amino acids: CAIGEQETKYF. CDR3 in DNA: TGTGCCATCGGAGAACAAGAGACCAAGTACTTC.